This TCR beta chain was profiled in a study of T cell changes during pregnancy in multiple sclerosis. The table came from immunoSEQ multiplex PCR; TCRdb's copy has only in-frame clones and leaves some out. The table has tens of thousands of clones, about 90% seen once; the top ten hold around 0.7%. Per germline, CDR1 MNHEY and CDR2 SVGAGI. V was cut by 6 bases and J by 4 bases, with 12 bases left in between. CDR3 length: 13 amino acids. The origin of this receptor is a female donor in good health, enrolled as a control in a pregnancy study. V usage is TRBV6-5 and J usage is TRBJ1-2, with TRBD1 as a possible D gene (6 bases). The specimen comprised CD4+ T cells from peripheral blood mononuclear cells, sampled in the second trimester of pregnancy. For the CDR3, the DNA is TGTGCCAGCAGCAGGCGAGGGGGCTATGGCTACACCTTC. Protein sequence: CASSRRGGYGYTF.